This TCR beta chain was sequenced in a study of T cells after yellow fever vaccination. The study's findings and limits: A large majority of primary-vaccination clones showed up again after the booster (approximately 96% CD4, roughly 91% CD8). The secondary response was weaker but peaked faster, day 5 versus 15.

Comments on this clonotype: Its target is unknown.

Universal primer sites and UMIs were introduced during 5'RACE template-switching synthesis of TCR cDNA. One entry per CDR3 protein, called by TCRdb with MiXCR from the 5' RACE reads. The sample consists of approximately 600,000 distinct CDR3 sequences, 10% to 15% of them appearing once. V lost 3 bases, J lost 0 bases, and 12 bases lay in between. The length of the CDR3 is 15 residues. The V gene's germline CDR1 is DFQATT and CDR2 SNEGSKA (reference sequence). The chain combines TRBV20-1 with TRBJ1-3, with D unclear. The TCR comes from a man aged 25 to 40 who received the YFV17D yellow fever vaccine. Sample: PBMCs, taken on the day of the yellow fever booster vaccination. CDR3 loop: CSARDSDFSGNTIYF. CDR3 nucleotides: TGCAGTGCTAGGGATTCAGACTTCTCTGGAAACACCATATATTTT.